This TCR beta chain is drawn from a study of PD-L1 blockade in urothelial cancer (dated by TCRdb to about 2017). Broadly, across the study: All patients started therapy around 2014 and received atezolizumab 1,200 mg intravenously every 3 weeks. Durable clinical benefit was achieved by nine patients and was not achieved by 20 patients. An exploratory multi-omic analysis was conducted of the somatic, immune and clinical correlates of response to PD-L1 blockade with atezolizumab in urothelial cancer. About 90% of the roughly 29 patients were males with bladder-origin urothelial cancer, and about 65% of the roughly 29 reported a prior smoking history. Pretreatment tumor samples, along with matched peripheral blood collected serially before and after atezolizumab treatment, underwent TCR sequencing. Patients had an ECOG performance status of 0 or 1 and had received between 0 and 3 prior chemotherapy regimens. In the same patients, pretreatment tumors underwent whole exome sequencing and RNA sequencing in addition to TCR sequencing. Durable clinical benefit meant progression-free survival longer than 6 months, and TCR features were also tested against progression-free and overall survival. Blood samples were analyzed at 3 weeks after treatment start (second dose) and at 6 weeks after treatment start. Approximately 29 patients had pretreatment blood TCR-seq, about 24 had at least one posttreatment blood collection, and about 24 had tumor TCR-seq. Blood samples yielded a median of 141,255 T cells and 65,000 to 95,000 unique TCRs, with median clonality roughly 0.082. Overall results and qualifications from the work: Because of the small sample size (n ≈ 30) and the many exploratory analyses performed, the results are intended to be regarded as hypothesis-generating. Patients with durable benefit showed greater expansion of tumor-associated TCR clones in peripheral blood 3 weeks after starting treatment (n ≈ 23, p = 0.022). A pretreatment peripheral blood TCR clonality below the median was linked to improved progression-free and overall survival.

Points on this clone: Its antigen remains undetermined. No base quality values were provided; no much bigger clone lies one nucleotide off.

A total of under 35 patients with locally advanced or metastatic urothelial carcinoma, treated at Memorial Sloan Kettering on a trial protocol, made up the cohort. Peripheral blood mononuclear cells were collected pretreatment and during treatment, at between 1 and 8 total time points per patient. The Qiagen DNeasy Blood extraction kit was used to purify genomic DNA from total PBMCs and tumor samples. PBMCs were collected pretreatment and during treatment and were isolated and stored as previously described. Synthetic TCR analog templates were spiked into each PCR so that absolute template abundance could be estimated from read counts. The immunoSEQ assay used bias-controlled V and J gene primers to amplify TCRbeta CDR3 regions from genomic DNA. Sequencing of rearranged TCRbeta segments was performed at approximately 20X coverage. The source study handled its data this way. Clustering was used to correct sequencing errors, and CDR3s were annotated against IMGT so that V, D and J genes could be assigned. Downstream analyses used only productive TCRbeta rearrangements, leaving out any out-of-frame or stop-codon sequences. To compute clonality, Shannon entropy was normalized by the log of the number of unique productive sequences and then subtracted from one. Clones differing between time points or between blood and tumor were identified by Fisher's exact test with Benjamini-Hochberg correction at adjusted p below 0.01. Entries here come from immuneACCESS through TCRdb and include only in-frame sequences with V and J called. Some clones fail to appear in such tables; in the studies checked, an unresolved V gene covers under half of the shortfall, and the cause of the remainder is unknown. V, J and clone size reflect that table, while D and trimming were determined from the DNA. The sample has about 72,000 clones on record, around 80% of them singletons. The ten largest clones represent about 4.5% of the sample.

Per the germline V gene, SGHTA is the CDR1 and FQGTGA is the CDR2. From the cysteine up to the phenylalanine, the CDR3 has a length of 15 residues. Only the CDR3 part of the read is kept: 45 bases, read in frame from the first base. After removal of 5 bases from V and 6 bases from J, the junction retains 9 bases not matched to a gene. Sequenced here: PBMCs, sampled around atezolizumab (anti-PD-L1) treatment. Recombination joined TRBV7-3 with TRBJ2-4, with TRBD2 identical over 8 junction bases. The sequence derives from a man between 65 and 80 years old with urothelial cancer. The sequence in DNA is TGTGCCAGCAGCCCGGGGGGGAGTAGCGGAAACATTCAGTACTTC. Its protein is CASSPGGSSGNIQYF. With the rest looked up from the reference TRBV7-3 and TRBJ2-4 genes rather than sequenced, the full variable domain is GAGVSQTPSNKVTEKGKYVELRCDPISGHTALYWYRQSLGQGPEFLIYFQGTGAADDSGLPNDRFFAVRPEGSVSTLKIQRTERGDSAVYLCASSPGGSSGNIQYFGAGTRLSVL.